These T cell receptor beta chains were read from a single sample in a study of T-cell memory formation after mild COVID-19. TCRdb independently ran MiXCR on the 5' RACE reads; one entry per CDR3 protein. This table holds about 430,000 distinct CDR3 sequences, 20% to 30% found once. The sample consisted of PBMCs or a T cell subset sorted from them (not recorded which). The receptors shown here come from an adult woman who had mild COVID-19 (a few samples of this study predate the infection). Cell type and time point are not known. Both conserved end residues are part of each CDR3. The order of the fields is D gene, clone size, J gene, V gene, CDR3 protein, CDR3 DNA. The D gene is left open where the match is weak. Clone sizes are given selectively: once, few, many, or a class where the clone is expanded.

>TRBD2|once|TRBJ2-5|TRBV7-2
CASSSASGRARETQYF
TGTGCCAGCAGCTCCGCCAGCGGGAGGGCCCGAGAGACCCAGTACTTC
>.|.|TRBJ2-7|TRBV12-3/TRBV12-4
CASRNTGLYEQYF
TGTGCCAGCAGGAACACGGGGCTCTACGAGCAGTACTTC
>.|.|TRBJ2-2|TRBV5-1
CASSFKGHTGELFF
TGCGCCAGCAGCTTCAAGGGGCACACCGGGGAGCTGTTTTTT
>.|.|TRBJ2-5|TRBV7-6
CASSLAGGDQETQYF
TGTGCCAGCAGCTTAGCCGGTGGGGACCAAGAGACCCAGTACTTC
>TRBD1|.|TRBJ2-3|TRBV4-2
CASSQDAGTGGYF
TGTGCCAGCAGCCAAGACGCCGGGACAGGGGGATATTTT
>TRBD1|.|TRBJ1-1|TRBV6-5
CASYRGPNTEAFF
TGTGCCAGTTACAGGGGGCCGAACACTGAAGCTTTCTTT
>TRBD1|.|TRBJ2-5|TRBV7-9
CASSFPGQGANTEGETQYF
TGTGCCAGCAGCTTCCCCGGACAGGGGGCGAACACAGAGGGAGAGACCCAGTACTTC
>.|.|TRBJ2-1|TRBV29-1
CSVVYRGGSIRNEQFF
TGCAGCGTTGTCTATCGTGGCGGCAGTATCCGTAATGAGCAGTTCTTC
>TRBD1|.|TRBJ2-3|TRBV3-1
CASSQALGQGLYF
TGTGCCAGCAGCCAGGCTTTGGGACAGGGTTTGTATTTT
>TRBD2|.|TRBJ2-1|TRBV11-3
CASSALAGTPYNEQFF
TGTGCCAGCAGCGCACTAGCGGGGACCCCCTACAATGAGCAGTTCTTC
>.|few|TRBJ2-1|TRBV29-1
CSAEVVRDNEQFF
TGCAGCGCGGAGGTGGTCAGGGACAATGAGCAGTTCTTC
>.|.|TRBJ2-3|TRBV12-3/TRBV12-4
CASSSLRVTQFADTQYF
TGTGCCAGCAGTTCCCTTCGGGTCACCCAGTTCGCAGATACGCAGTATTTT
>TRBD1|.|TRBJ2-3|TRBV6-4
CASSERGGPDTQYF
TGTGCCAGCAGTGAAAGAGGGGGCCCAGATACGCAGTATTTT
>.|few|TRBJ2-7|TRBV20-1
CSALPPGNWYEQYF
TGCAGTGCTCTCCCCCCCGGGAATTGGTACGAGCAGTACTTC
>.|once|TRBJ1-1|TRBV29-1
CSVEAFTEAFF
TGCAGCGTTGAAGCCTTCACTGAAGCTTTCTTT
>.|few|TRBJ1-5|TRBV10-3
CATRNREPNQPQHF
TGTGCCACGCGCAACAGGGAACCCAATCAGCCCCAGCATTTT
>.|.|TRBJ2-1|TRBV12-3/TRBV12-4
CASSLGPEGFF
TGTGCCAGCAGTTTAGGTCCGGAGGGGTTCTTC
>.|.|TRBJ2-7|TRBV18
CASSPPSDEQYF
TGTGCCAGCTCACCACCCAGCGACGAGCAGTACTTC
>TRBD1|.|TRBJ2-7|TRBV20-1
CSARDRRRTGGPYEQYF
TGCAGTGCTAGAGATCGGCGAAGGACAGGGGGCCCCTACGAGCAGTACTTC
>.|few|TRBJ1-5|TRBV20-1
CSAREGAAYSNQPQHF
TGCAGTGCTAGAGAGGGGGCGGCGTATAGCAATCAGCCCCAGCATTTT
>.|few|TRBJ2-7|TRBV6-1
CASSVPTGTDLGEQYF
TGTGCCAGCAGTGTCCCCACCGGGACCGACTTAGGGGAGCAGTACTTC
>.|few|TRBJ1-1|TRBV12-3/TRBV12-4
CASSLRRSRMNTEAFF
TGTGCCAGCAGTTTGAGGCGATCAAGAATGAACACTGAAGCTTTCTTT
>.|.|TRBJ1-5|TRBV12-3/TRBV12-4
CASSPRRQPQHF
TGTGCCAGCAGCCCCCGGCGACAGCCCCAGCATTTT
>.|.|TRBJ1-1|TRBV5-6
CASSLPSMNTEAFF
TGTGCCAGCAGCTTGCCATCCATGAACACTGAAGCTTTCTTT
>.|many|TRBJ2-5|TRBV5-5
CASSSPRGQETQYF
TGTGCCAGCAGCTCACCCCGGGGGCAAGAGACCCAGTACTTC
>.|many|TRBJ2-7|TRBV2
CASSIVVAYEQYF
TGTGCCAGCAGTATTGTGGTGGCCTACGAGCAGTACTTC
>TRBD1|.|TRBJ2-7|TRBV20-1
CSARDPTTGENEQYF
TGCAGTGCTAGAGATCCTACGACAGGGGAGAACGAGCAGTACTTC
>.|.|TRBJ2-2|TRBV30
CAWTVPNTGELFF
TGTGCCTGGACAGTCCCGAACACCGGGGAGCTGTTTTTT
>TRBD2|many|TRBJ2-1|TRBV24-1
CATSDFWRGGRNEQFF
TGTGCCACCAGTGATTTCTGGCGGGGGGGCCGCAATGAGCAGTTCTTC
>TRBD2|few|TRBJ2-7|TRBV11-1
CASSDLGGRLYEQYF
TGTGCCAGCAGCGACTTGGGCGGGAGGCTTTACGAGCAGTACTTC
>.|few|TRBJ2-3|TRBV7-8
CASGHRTDTQYF
TGTGCCAGCGGACATCGCACAGATACGCAGTATTTT
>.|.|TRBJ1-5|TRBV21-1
CASTNRVIQPQHF
TGTGCCAGCACCAACAGGGTTATTCAGCCCCAGCATTTT
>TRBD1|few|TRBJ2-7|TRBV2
CASSGTGGEARWYEQYF
TGTGCCAGCAGCGGGACAGGGGGCGAGGCCCGTTGGTACGAGCAGTACTTC
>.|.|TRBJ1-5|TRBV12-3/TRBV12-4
CASSLLWGRNQPQHF
TGTGCCAGCAGTTTACTATGGGGGCGCAATCAGCCCCAGCATTTT
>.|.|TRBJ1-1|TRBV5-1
CASSPGNSDSGGNTEAFF
TGCGCCAGCAGCCCAGGAAATTCGGACAGCGGGGGGAACACTGAAGCTTTCTTT